The present T cell receptor beta chain was sequenced within a study of regulatory T cells in long-lasting Graves disease (dated by TCRdb to the early 2020s). Background for the entire study: To count as having persistent Graves' disease, a patient had to have received antithyroid drug treatment for over 5 years with TSH receptor autoantibodies remaining persistently positive. Patients with persistent Graves' disease were compared with patients with newly diagnosed Graves' disease using TCR sequencing and RNA sequencing of peripheral blood. The study took place in China and was registered as a clinical trial. A total of around 35 samples were covered by TCR sequencing, comprising roughly 13 persistent and approximately 20 newly diagnosed Graves' disease patients. Antithyroid drugs had been taken for around 9.8 years on average by persistent Graves' disease patients in the clinical cohort. Results the study describes overall, beyond this receptor: Compared with newly diagnosed patients, patients with persistent Graves' disease had lower TCR Shannon entropy and fewer highly expanded clones, which suggests clonal expansion. Sequencing and analysis were limited to the TCR beta chain. The small sample size was acknowledged by the authors as a limitation that may reduce accuracy. Peripheral blood alone was examined, since thyroid tissue, which constituted the primary lesion, could not be accessed. Patients with persistent disease shared more public clonotypes (about 2,900) than newly diagnosed patients did (nearly 1,000). Preferential use of TRBV28, TRBJ1-2 and TRBJ2-5 was observed in persistent disease, whereas TRBV20-1 and TRBJ2-1 were favored in newly diagnosed disease.

The time point label corresponds to: persistent/refractory GD, antithyroid drugs over 5 years with positive TRAb. For both TCR sequencing and RNA sequencing, RNA was extracted from PBMCs in TRIzol. Graves' disease was diagnosed according to American Thyroid Association guidelines. Recruitment of patients was carried out at an endocrinology department in Xi'an, China. From each patient, 8 to 10 milliliters of peripheral blood was collected into an EDTA anticoagulant tube. Ficoll Paque Plus density gradient separation was used to isolate PBMCs, and no additional T cell sorting was done. RNA quality was checked with an Agilent 2100 Bioanalyzer and agarose gel, and concentration with a NanoDrop 2000. This clonotype was seen a handful of times. Its antigen specificity is not known. Nothing much larger sits one base from this clone, and base qualities are not available. Libraries were built with multiplex PCR. Sequencing instrument: Illumina HiSeq 4000. TCR beta libraries were built with iRepertoire HTBI primers and Arm-PCR amplification of CDR3 regions. Gel purification was performed on PCR products prior to sequencing. Per the original workflow: A total of around 59 TRBV and some 15 TRBJ segments were identified across samples and were used for gene usage analysis of CDR3 amino acid clonotypes. COPE and FqMerger were used to merge the filtered high-quality paired reads into contigs. BLAST was used to align contigs to the IMGT TRBV, TRBD and TRBJ reference genes, and CDR3 was defined following IMGT. Clonotypes above 0.1% frequency were classified as highly expanded clones. Shannon entropy was used to measure repertoire diversity, and the Gini coefficient was used to measure V-J evenness. A clonotype was considered public if more than one individual shared it. TCRdb reanalyzed the raw reads on its own, using fastp at Q25 for trimming and MiXCR for clone calling, and kept in-frame beta chains. Identical CDR3 proteins give one entry, which carries the most common genes and DNA. The V and J calls and clone size come from TCRdb's table, not from the authors' own analysis. The sample table shows about 340,000 distinct CDR3 sequences, and around 20% are seen once. The top ten constitute 29% of the sample.

From V the trimming removes 5 bases and from J it removes 7 bases, while the gene matches leave 14 bases of the junction unaccounted for. Spanning cysteine to phenylalanine, the CDR3 consists of 18 amino acids. Only the CDR3 DNA is retained, 54 bases long and in frame from the first base. For CDR1 and CDR2, the germline V gene (reference sequence) lists SEHNR and FQNEAQ. Sample: peripheral blood mononuclear cells (PBMCs), taken when the disease was refractory, from a patient treated with antithyroid drugs. The chain uses TRBV7-9 and TRBJ2-2, with 12 junctional bases fitting TRBD2. The TCR originated in a female donor with Graves disease. The CDR3 region has the sequence CASSARRLAGARIGELFF. The nucleotides are TGTGCCAGCAGCGCGAGAAGACTAGCGGGGGCGAGGATCGGGGAGCTGTTTTTT. The entire variable domain, with the stretches around the CDR3 drawn from the reference TRBV7-9 and TRBJ2-2 proteins, is DTGVSQNPRHKITKRGQNVTFRCDPISEHNRLYWYRQTLGQGPEFLTYFQNEAQLEKSRLLSDRFSAERPKGSFSTLEIQRTEQGDSAMYLCASSARRLAGARIGELFFGEGSRLTVL.